This TCR beta chain emerged from a study of response to subunit inactivated influenza vaccine (dated by TCRdb to between 2017 and 2018). Concerning the study at large: The study used deep quantitative T cell receptor repertoire profiling to track responses to a trivalent subunit inactivated influenza vaccine. On the study overall, not on this receptor specifically: The authors proposed that each seasonal influenza vaccination may bring in only a limited number of new T cells.

With respect to this clonotype: No cognate antigen has been identified for it. Base qualities were left out, and no much larger clone turns up one base away.

Taken from the germline V gene (reference sequence), the CDR1 and CDR2 loops are DFQATT and SNEGSKA. Trimming accounts for 0 bases at V and 5 bases at J, while the number of junction bases matched to no gene is 9. The cysteine opens and the phenylalanine closes a CDR3 of 16 amino acids. Only the CDR3 DNA is retained, 48 bases long and in frame from the first base. The library was built by means of RT-PCR. Sequencing was carried out with an Illumina HiSeq 2500. The public reads were run again by TCRdb, first through fastp at Q25 and then through MiXCR, and only productive beta chains were kept. Rows are combined by CDR3 protein, so each entry shows the most common genes and DNA. The sample table holds 700,000 to 900,000 distinct CDR3 sequences, of which less than 25% were seen once. The ten biggest clones cover roughly a tenth of the sample.

The chain couples TRBV20-1 to TRBJ2-7; TRBD2 fits 11 bases in the junction. The source was PBMCs from blood, collected 5 days after vaccination. This TCR came from a man aged 50 to 60 who received an inactivated influenza vaccine. Donor details come from another sample of the same person, matched by shared clones. The DNA sequence is given as TGCAGTGCTAGAGATCAGGGCCCTAGCGGGAGGAACGAGCAGTACTTC. This sequence encodes CSARDQGPSGRNEQYF.